This note documents a single T cell receptor (beta chain) sequence. The data originate from a study of blood T cell repertoires in COVID-19. Overall study context: The United States, Italy and Spain were the sources of the acute and convalescent COVID-19 samples. The cDNA or gDNA used as material had been derived from T cells, B-cell-depleted T cells, or PBMCs.

This CDR3 has 17 amino acids. V gave up 4 bases and J gave up 3 bases, with 21 bases separating them. CDR1 and CDR2 (germline): SGHRS, YFSETQ. Original handling: Amplification with reference gene primers provided the estimates of nucleated cell counts. Method: immunoSEQ multiplex PCR; TCRdb's copy keeps in-frame clones and lacks some. V and J calls and clone size come straight from that table; D and trimming were deduced from the DNA. The sample records fewer than 200,000 clones, about nine tenths being singletons. The rearrangement links TRBV5-1 to TRBJ2-3; D possibly corresponds to TRBD2 (5 bases). The sequenced material came from peripheral blood. The receptor was isolated from a man aged 60-69 years with acute or convalescent COVID-19. CDR3 sequence: CASSLARDGSGTDTQYF. The CDR3 DNA reads as TGCGCCAGCAGCCTCGCTCGAGACGGGTCGGGGACAGATACGCAGTATTTT.